This is a list of T cell receptor beta chains from one sample in a study of neoadjuvant anti-PD-1 for oral cavity cancer. Using immunoSEQ multiplex PCR, the repertoire was profiled, and TCRdb retains in-frame clones only, with some absent. The data contain about 79,000 clones, about 83% of them seen just once; the ten biggest clones take up 3.4%. The sequencing here drew on PBMCs, taken before nivolumab (anti-PD-1) treatment. These receptors were obtained from a person aged 40 to 85 with oral cavity squamous cell carcinoma. Both conserved end residues are part of each CDR3. A D gene is named only where the DNA matches it firmly. The size of a clone is reported for some rows only, either as once, few or many, or as a class for expanded clones.

j_call v_call d_call clone_size cdr3_aa cdr3_nt
TRBJ1-1 TRBV28 - - CASSTLGGRQYTEAFF TGTGCCAGCAGTACCCTGGGGGGGCGACAGTACACTGAAGCTTTCTTT
TRBJ2-3 TRBV5-1 - - CASRWSPFTDTQYF TGCGCCAGCAGATGGTCCCCCTTCACAGATACGCAGTATTTT
TRBJ1-2 TRBV15 TRBD1 - CATSGPDRVTGYTF TGTGCCACCAGCGGCCCGGACAGGGTCACTGGCTACACCTTC
TRBJ1-1 TRBV18 TRBD1 - CATGQMNTEAFF TGTGCCACGGGACAGATGAACACTGAAGCTTTCTTT
TRBJ1-1 TRBV5-1 TRBD1 - CASSPRGRNTEAFF TGCGCCAGCAGCCCCAGGGGGCGTAACACTGAAGCTTTCTTT
TRBJ1-5 TRBV15 TRBD1 - CATSRDETGGTQPQHF TGTGCCACCAGCAGAGATGAGACAGGGGGCACTCAGCCCCAGCATTTT
TRBJ1-5 TRBV10-3 - - CAISGGAVNNQPQHF TGTGCCATCAGTGGGGGGGCGGTGAACAATCAGCCCCAGCATTTT
TRBJ1-3 TRBV11-3 TRBD1 - CASSSSTGIGNTIYF TGTGCCAGCAGCTCCTCGACAGGGATAGGAAACACCATATATTTT
TRBJ2-4 TRBV4-1 - - CASSHGRTAPKNIQYF TGCGCCAGCAGCCATGGTAGGACAGCCCCAAAAAACATTCAGTACTTC
TRBJ2-3 TRBV10-3 TRBD2 - CASRLAGGRTDTQYF TGTGCCTCTCGACTAGCGGGAGGGAGGACAGATACGCAGTATTTT
TRBJ2-3 TRBV7-9 - - CASAKTRVGDTQYF TGTGCCAGCGCCAAGACGAGGGTGGGAGATACGCAGTATTTT
TRBJ2-7 TRBV20-1 - - CSASRGEQYF TGCAGTGCCTCCCGGGGGGAGCAGTACTTC
TRBJ1-2 TRBV6-1 - - CASSEGRYYGYTF TGTGCCAGCAGTGAAGGGCGGTACTATGGCTACACCTTC
TRBJ2-1 TRBV11-2 TRBD2 few CASSSPRGRTYNEQFF TGTGCCAGCAGCTCCCCCCGCGGGAGAACCTACAATGAGCAGTTCTTC
TRBJ2-7 TRBV5-4 TRBD1 once CASSRQGGYEQYF TGTGCCAGCAGCCGACAGGGGGGTTACGAGCAGTACTTC